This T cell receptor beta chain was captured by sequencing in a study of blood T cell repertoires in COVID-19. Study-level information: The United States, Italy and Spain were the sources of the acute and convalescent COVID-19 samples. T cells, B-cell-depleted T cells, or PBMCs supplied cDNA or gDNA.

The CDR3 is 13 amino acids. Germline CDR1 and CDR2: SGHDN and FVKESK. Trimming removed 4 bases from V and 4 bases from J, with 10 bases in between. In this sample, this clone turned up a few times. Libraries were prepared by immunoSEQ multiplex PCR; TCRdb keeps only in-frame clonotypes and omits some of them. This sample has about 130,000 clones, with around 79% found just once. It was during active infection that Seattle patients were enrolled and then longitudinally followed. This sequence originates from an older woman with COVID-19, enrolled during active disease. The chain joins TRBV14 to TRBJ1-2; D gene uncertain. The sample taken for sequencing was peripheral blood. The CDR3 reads CASSLGRGYGYTF. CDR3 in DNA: TGTGCCAGCAGCCTAGGACGGGGCTATGGCTACACCTTC.